Listed below are T cell receptor beta chains from one sample, sequenced in a study of cytomegalovirus exposure and HLA in healthy donors. Profiling relied on immunoSEQ multiplex PCR, and the TCRdb table lists in-frame clones only, not all of them. The sample holds over 100,000 clones. What was sequenced was PBMCs. Receptors originate from a man younger than 45 in good health and CMV-seronegative. Both conserved end residues are part of each CDR3. A D gene is named only where the DNA matches it firmly.

d_call,v_call,j_call,cdr3_aa,cdr3_nt
TRBD1,TRBV14,TRBJ2-2,CASSQGGRGRTGELFF,TGTGCCAGCAGCCAAGGAGGAAGGGGGCGGACCGGGGAGCTGTTTTTT
TRBD1,TRBV25-1,TRBJ1-4,CASSELTSGGKLFF,TGTGCCAGCAGTGAATTAACGTCAGGGGGAAAACTGTTTTTT
TRBD1,TRBV15,TRBJ1-4,CATSRETGTGDEKLFF,TGTGCCACCAGCAGAGAAACGGGGACAGGGGATGAAAAACTGTTTTTT
TRBD2,TRBV18,TRBJ2-3,CASSPPPGLAGVWDTQYF,TGTGCCAGCTCACCACCACCGGGACTAGCGGGGGTTTGGGATACGCAGTATTTT
TRBD2,TRBV6-1,TRBJ2-1,CATQGLAGVLNEQFF,TGTGCCACCCAAGGGCTAGCGGGGGTTCTCAATGAGCAGTTCTTC
-,TRBV5-1,TRBJ2-1,CASSLSTDELYNEQFF,TGCGCCAGCAGCTTGTCGACAGACGAACTTTACAATGAGCAGTTCTTC
-,TRBV7-9,TRBJ2-5,CASSLSAGARKETQYF,TGTGCCAGCAGCTTAAGTGCAGGGGCAAGAAAAGAGACCCAGTACTTC
-,TRBV6-5,TRBJ1-4,CASRTGGGGKLFF,TGTGCCAGCAGGACGGGGGGCGGCGGAAAACTGTTTTTT
-,TRBV19,TRBJ1-1,CASSPPGGITEAFF,TGTGCCAGTAGTCCCCCGGGGGGGATCACTGAAGCTTTCTTT
TRBD2,TRBV6-1,TRBJ2-2,CAAGPGLVLTGELFF,TGTGCCGCAGGCCCAGGACTAGTCTTAACCGGGGAGCTGTTTTTT
TRBD2,TRBV19,TRBJ2-5,CASSMGGGARETQYF,TGTGCCAGTAGTATGGGCGGGGGGGCGCGGGAGACCCAGTACTTC
-,TRBV7-9,TRBJ1-4,CASSLAEGGTNEKLFF,TGTGCCAGCAGCTTAGCGGAAGGGGGAACTAATGAAAAACTGTTTTTT
TRBD1,TRBV11-2,TRBJ2-7,CASSSLHGTGSYEQYF,TGTGCCAGCAGCTCTCTACACGGGACAGGGTCCTACGAGCAGTACTTC
TRBD1,TRBV29-1,TRBJ1-2,CSVDRDGYTF,TGCAGCGTGGACAGGGACGGCTACACCTTC
-,TRBV5-1,TRBJ2-7,CASRSQGGGYEQYF,TGCGCCAGCAGATCACAGGGGGGGGGCTACGAGCAGTACTTC
TRBD1,TRBV27,TRBJ1-2,CASRDSINYGYTF,TGTGCCAGCCGGGACAGCATTAACTATGGCTACACCTTC
-,TRBV5-4,TRBJ2-5,CASSSPDSDQETQYF,TGTGCCAGCAGCTCTCCGGACAGCGACCAAGAGACCCAGTACTTC